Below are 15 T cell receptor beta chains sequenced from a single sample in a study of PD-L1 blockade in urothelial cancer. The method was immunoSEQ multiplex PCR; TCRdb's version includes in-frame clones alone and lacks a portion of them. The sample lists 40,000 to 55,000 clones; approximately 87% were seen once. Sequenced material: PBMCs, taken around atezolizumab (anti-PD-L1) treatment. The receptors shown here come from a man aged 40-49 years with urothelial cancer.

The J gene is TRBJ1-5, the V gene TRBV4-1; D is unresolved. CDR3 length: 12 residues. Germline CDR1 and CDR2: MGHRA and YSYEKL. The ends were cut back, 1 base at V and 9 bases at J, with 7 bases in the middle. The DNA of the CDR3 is TGCGCCAGCAGCCAAGGGGCGTGGCCCCAGCATTTT. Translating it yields CASSQGAWPQHF.

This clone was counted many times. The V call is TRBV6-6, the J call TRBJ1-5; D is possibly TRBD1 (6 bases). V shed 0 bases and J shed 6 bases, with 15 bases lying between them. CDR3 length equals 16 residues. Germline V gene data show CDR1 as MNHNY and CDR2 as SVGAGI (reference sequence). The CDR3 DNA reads TGTGCCAGCAGTTACTCAGGGCCACAGGGTACTCAGCCCCAGCATTTT. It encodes CASSYSGPQGTQPQHF.

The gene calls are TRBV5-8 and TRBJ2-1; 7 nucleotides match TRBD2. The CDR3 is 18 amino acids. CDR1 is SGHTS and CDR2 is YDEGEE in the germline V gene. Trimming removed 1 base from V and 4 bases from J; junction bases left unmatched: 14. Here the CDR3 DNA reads TGTGCCAGCAGCTTGAACCTTATCAGGGCTAGCGGTTACAATGAGCAGTTCTTC. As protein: CASSLNLIRASGYNEQFF.

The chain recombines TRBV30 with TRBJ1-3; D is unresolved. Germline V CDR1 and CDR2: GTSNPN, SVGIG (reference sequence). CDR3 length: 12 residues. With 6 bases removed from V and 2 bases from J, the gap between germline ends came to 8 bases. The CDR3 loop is CACRGTGNTIYF. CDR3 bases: TGTGCCTGCAGAGGAACTGGAAACACCATATATTTT.

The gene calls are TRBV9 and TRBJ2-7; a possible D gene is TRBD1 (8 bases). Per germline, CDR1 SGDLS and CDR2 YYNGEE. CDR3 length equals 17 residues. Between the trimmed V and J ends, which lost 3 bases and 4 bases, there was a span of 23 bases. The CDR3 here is CASSGGGGQANEYEQYF. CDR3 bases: TGTGCCAGCAGCGGAGGGGGGGGACAGGCCAACGAGTACGAGCAGTACTTC.

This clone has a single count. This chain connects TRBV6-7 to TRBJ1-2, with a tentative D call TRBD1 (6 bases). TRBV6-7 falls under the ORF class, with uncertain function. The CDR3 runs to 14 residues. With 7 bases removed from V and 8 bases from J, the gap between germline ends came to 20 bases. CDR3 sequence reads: CASIGQPVPRGYTF. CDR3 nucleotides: TGTGCCAGCATAGGACAGCCAGTTCCCCGAGGCTACACCTTC.

CDR3 sequence: CASSLSGAEKLFF. The CDR3 nucleotides are TGTGCCAGCAGTTTATCAGGGGCCGAAAAACTGTTTTTT. J is TRBJ1-4 and V is TRBV27; a possible D gene is TRBD1 (5 bases). V shed 0 bases and J shed 8 bases, with 7 bases lying between them. The CDR3 has 13 amino acids. The germline V gene encodes CDR1 MNHEY and CDR2 SMNVEV (reference sequence). Full variable domain (rest looked up from reference TRBV27 and TRBJ1-4): EAQVTQNPRYLITVTGKKLTVTCSQNMNHEYMSWYRQDPGLGLRQIYYSMNVEVTDKGDVPEGYKVSRKEKRNFPLILESPSPNQTSLYFCASSLSGAEKLFFGSGTQLSVL.

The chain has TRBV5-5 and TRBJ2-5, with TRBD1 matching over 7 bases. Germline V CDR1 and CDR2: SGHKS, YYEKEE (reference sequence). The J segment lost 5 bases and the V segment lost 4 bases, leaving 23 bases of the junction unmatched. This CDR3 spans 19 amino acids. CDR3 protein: CASSVDPDRELSSVETQYF. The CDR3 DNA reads TGTGCCAGCAGCGTTGACCCCGACAGGGAACTATCCTCAGTGGAGACCCAGTACTTC.

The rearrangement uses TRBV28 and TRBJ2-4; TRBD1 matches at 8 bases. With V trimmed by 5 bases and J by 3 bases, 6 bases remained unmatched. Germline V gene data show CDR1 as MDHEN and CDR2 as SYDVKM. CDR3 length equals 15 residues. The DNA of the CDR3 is TGTGCCAGCAGTGACCAACAGGGGGTCAAAAACATTCAGTACTTC. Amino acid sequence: CASSDQQGVKNIQYF.

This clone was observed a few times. CDR3 nucleotide sequence: TGTGCCAGCAGCCATTATAGGGAGATGGGTACCTACAATGAGCAGTTCTTC. It yields the protein CASSHYREMGTYNEQFF. The rearrangement links TRBV14 to TRBJ2-1; a weak D match, TRBD2 (5 bases). In germline, CDR1 is SGHDN, CDR2 FVKESK. The CDR3 is made up of 17 amino acids. The germline V and J ends were trimmed by 3 bases and 2 bases, with 17 bases remaining between them.

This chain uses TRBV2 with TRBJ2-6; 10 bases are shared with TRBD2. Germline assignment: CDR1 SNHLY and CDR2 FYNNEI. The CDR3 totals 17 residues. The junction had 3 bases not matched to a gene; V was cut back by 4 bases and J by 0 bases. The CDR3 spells CASSASGRVSGANVLTF. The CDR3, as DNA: TGTGCCAGCAGTGCAAGCGGGAGGGTCTCTGGGGCCAACGTCCTGACTTTC. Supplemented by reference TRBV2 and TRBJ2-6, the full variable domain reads EPEVTQTPSHQVTQMGQEVILRCVPISNHLYFYWYRQILGQKVEFLVSFYNNEISEKSEIFDDQFSVERPDGSNFTLKIRSTKLEDSAMYFCASSASGRVSGANVLTFGAGSRLTVL.

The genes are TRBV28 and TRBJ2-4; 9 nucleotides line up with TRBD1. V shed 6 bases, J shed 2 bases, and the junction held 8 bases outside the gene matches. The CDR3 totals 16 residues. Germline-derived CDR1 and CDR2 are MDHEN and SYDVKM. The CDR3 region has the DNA TGTGCCAGCAGGGGAACAGGGGGCGCATCCAAAAACATTCAGTACTTC. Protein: CASRGTGGASKNIQYF.

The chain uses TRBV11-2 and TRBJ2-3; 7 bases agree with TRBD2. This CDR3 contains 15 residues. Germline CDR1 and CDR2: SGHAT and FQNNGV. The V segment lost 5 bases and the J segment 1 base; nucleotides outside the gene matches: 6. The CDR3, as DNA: TGTGCCAGCAGCAAGGGACTATCTCGCACAGATACGCAGTATTTT. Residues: CASSKGLSRTDTQYF.

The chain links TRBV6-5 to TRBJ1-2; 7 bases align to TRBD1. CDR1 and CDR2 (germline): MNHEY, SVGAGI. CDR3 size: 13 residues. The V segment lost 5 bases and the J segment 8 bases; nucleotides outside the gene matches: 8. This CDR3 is CASSPSGGWGYTF. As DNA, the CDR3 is TGTGCCAGCAGTCCTTCAGGGGGTTGGGGCTACACCTTC.

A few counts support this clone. The CDR3 sequence is CASSQSRNYGYTF. CDR3 sequence (DNA): TGTGCCAGCAGCCAGTCCAGGAACTATGGCTACACCTTC. J is TRBJ1-2 and V is TRBV14; D uncertain. This CDR3 is 13 amino acids long. CDR1 and CDR2 from the germline V gene are SGHDN and FVKESK. Between the trimmed V and J ends, which lost 3 bases and 2 bases, there was a span of 7 bases.